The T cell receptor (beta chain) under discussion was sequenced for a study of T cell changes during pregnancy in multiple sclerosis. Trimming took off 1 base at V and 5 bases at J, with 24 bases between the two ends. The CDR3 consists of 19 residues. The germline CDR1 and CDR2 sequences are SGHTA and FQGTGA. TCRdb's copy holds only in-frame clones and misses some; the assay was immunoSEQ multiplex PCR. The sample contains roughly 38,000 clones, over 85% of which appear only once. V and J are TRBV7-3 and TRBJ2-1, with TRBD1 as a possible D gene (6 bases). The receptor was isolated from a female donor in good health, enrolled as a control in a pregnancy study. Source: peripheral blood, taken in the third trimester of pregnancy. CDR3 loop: CASSLIQGVQAKIDNEQFF. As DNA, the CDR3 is TGTGCCAGCAGCTTAATACAGGGAGTACAGGCTAAAATCGACAATGAGCAGTTCTTC.